This is a list of T cell receptor beta chains from one sample in a study of blood T cell repertoires in COVID-19. Assay used: immunoSEQ multiplex PCR; TCRdb lists only in-frame clones, some missing. The data hold some 150,000 clones, with about four fifths observed a single time. Sequenced: peripheral blood. Every receptor here comes from a woman over 75 with acute or convalescent COVID-19. CDR3s include the opening cysteine and the closing phenylalanine or tryptophan. Fields, in order: clone size, J gene, V gene, D gene, CDR3 protein, CDR3 DNA. D genes are given only for firm matches. Some rows mark clone size as missing; the rest say once, few, many or name a class of expanded clone.

size: -; J: TRBJ2-2; V: TRBV7-2; D: -; CDR3: CASSWTTGELFF; DNA: TGTGCCAGCAGCTGGACAACCGGGGAGCTGTTTTTT
size: -; J: TRBJ2-2; V: TRBV11-2; D: TRBD2; CDR3: CASSSFLAGGPGTGELFF; DNA: TGTGCCAGCAGCTCCTTTCTAGCGGGAGGGCCCGGGACCGGGGAGCTGTTTTTT
size: -; J: TRBJ1-5; V: TRBV12-3/TRBV12-4; D: -; CDR3: CASSWTVNQPQHF; DNA: TGTGCCAGCAGTTGGACAGTAAATCAGCCCCAGCATTTT
size: -; J: TRBJ1-4; V: TRBV6-5; D: -; CDR3: CAAIRGGEEKLFF; DNA: TGTGCAGCTATCCGGGGGGGGGAAGAAAAACTGTTTTTT
size: -; J: TRBJ1-5; V: TRBV2; D: -; CDR3: CASRGPNSNQPQHF; DNA: TGTGCCAGCAGGGGGCCCAATAGCAATCAGCCCCAGCATTTT
size: -; J: TRBJ2-3; V: TRBV6-2/TRBV6-3; D: -; CDR3: CASSQKDTQYF; DNA: TGTGCCAGCAGTCAAAAAGATACGCAGTATTTT
size: few; J: TRBJ2-2; V: TRBV9; D: -; CDR3: CASRREAGELFF; DNA: TGTGCCAGCAGGCGGGAAGCCGGGGAGCTGTTTTTT
size: -; J: TRBJ2-3; V: TRBV6-5; D: TRBD2; CDR3: CASRLLAPSTDTQYF; DNA: TGTGCCAGCAGGTTACTAGCGCCGAGCACAGATACGCAGTATTTT
size: -; J: TRBJ2-3; V: TRBV30; D: TRBD2; CDR3: CASRTGTSGRNTQYF; DNA: TGTGCCTCCAGAACCGGGACTAGCGGGAGGAATACGCAGTATTTT
size: -; J: TRBJ1-5; V: TRBV5-1; D: -; CDR3: CASSLASGGLQPQHF; DNA: TGCGCCAGCAGCTTGGCCTCTGGGGGGTTACAGCCCCAGCATTTT
size: -; J: TRBJ2-5; V: TRBV2; D: -; CDR3: CASSERETQYF; DNA: TGTGCCAGCAGTGAGAGGGAGACCCAGTACTTC
size: -; J: TRBJ1-4; V: TRBV6-5; D: -; CDR3: CASSSHSPERLFF; DNA: TGTGCCAGCAGTTCCCACTCCCCTGAAAGACTGTTTTTT
size: few; J: TRBJ2-1; V: TRBV5-5; D: TRBD1; CDR3: CASSSTGQGYNEQFF; DNA: TGTGCCAGCAGTTCTACGGGACAGGGGTACAATGAGCAGTTCTTC
size: -; J: TRBJ1-2; V: TRBV29-1; D: TRBD1; CDR3: CSSQRQGYGYTF; DNA: TGCAGCTCTCAGCGACAGGGCTATGGCTACACCTTC
size: -; J: TRBJ2-3; V: TRBV2; D: -; CDR3: CASNPDFTDTQYF; DNA: TGTGCCAGCAACCCGGACTTCACAGATACGCAGTATTTT
size: -; J: TRBJ1-6; V: TRBV27; D: TRBD1; CDR3: CASSLGDRKNSPLHF; DNA: TGTGCCAGCAGTTTAGGGGACAGAAAAAATTCACCCCTCCACTTT
size: once; J: TRBJ2-5; V: TRBV6-1; D: -; CDR3: CASSEHQGQETQYF; DNA: TGTGCCAGCAGTGAACATCAGGGACAAGAGACCCAGTACTTC
size: -; J: TRBJ1-2; V: TRBV29-1; D: TRBD1; CDR3: CSVDGTGGVGGYTF; DNA: TGCAGCGTCGACGGGACAGGGGGTGTCGGTGGCTACACCTTC
size: -; J: TRBJ1-5; V: TRBV7-2; D: -; CDR3: CASSLSLRGNQPQHF; DNA: TGTGCCAGCAGCTTATCTCTGCGGGGCAATCAGCCCCAGCATTTT
size: -; J: TRBJ1-5; V: TRBV7-2; D: TRBD1; CDR3: CASSFDRAQPQHF; DNA: TGTGCCAGCAGCTTCGACAGGGCTCAGCCCCAGCATTTT
size: -; J: TRBJ1-6; V: TRBV11-2; D: TRBD1; CDR3: CASSLATGVGSPLHF; DNA: TGTGCCAGCAGCTTAGCGACAGGGGTTGGTTCACCCCTCCACTTT
size: -; J: TRBJ1-1; V: TRBV30; D: -; CDR3: CAWSVGQPGNTEAFF; DNA: TGTGCCTGGAGTGTAGGACAGCCTGGGAACACTGAAGCTTTCTTT